The 10 T cell receptor beta chains reported below all come from one sample, sequenced in a study of T cell responses to AZD1222 COVID-19 vaccine. Only in-frame clones appear in the TCRdb table, and some are missing; sequencing was by immunoSEQ multiplex PCR. The sample yields fewer than 150,000 clones, less than 95% seen once. Sequencing was performed on peripheral blood, taken on day 0 of AZD1222 vaccination. The receptors shown here come from an adult in good health.

This chain uses TRBV30 with TRBJ1-6; D remains unclear. This CDR3 is 12 amino acids long. The germline V gene encodes CDR1 GTSNPN and CDR2 SVGIG (reference sequence). V lost 0 bases, J lost 9 bases, and 6 bases lay in between. The CDR3 sequence is CAWSVLPSPLHF. CDR3 nucleotides: TGTGCCTGGAGTGTACTCCCTTCACCCCTCCACTTT.

V is TRBV3-1 (or the pseudogene TRBV3-2) and J is TRBJ1-4; tentative D call: TRBD1 (5 bases). Trimming pared 0 bases from V and 11 bases from J, leaving 10 bases between. The germline CDR1 and CDR2 sequences are LGHDT and YNNKEL (reference sequence). CDR3 length: 13 residues. The CDR3 DNA sequence: TGTGCCAGCAGCCAAGATGGGGGAGGTAAACTGTTTTTT. Residues: CASSQDGGGKLFF.

This clone came up once. The chain recombines TRBV18 with TRBJ1-4; TRBD1 agrees at 8 bases. The CDR3 length is 15 residues. J was trimmed by 5 bases and V by 0 bases; bases with no gene match: 2. Germline-derived CDR1 and CDR2 are KGHSH and LQKENI. The CDR3 DNA sequence: TGTGCCAGCTCACCACCCAACAGGGGGAATGAAAAACTGTTTTTT. The encoded protein is CASSPPNRGNEKLFF.

This sequence joins TRBV27 and TRBJ1-1; D is undetermined. The CDR3 has 13 residues. Germline lookup yields CDR1 MNHEY and CDR2 SMNVEV (reference sequence). V lost 5 bases, J lost 4 bases, and 11 bases lay in between. In nucleotides, the CDR3 is TGTGCCAGCAGTCCCCCTCGTAGCACTGAAGCTTTCTTT. It specifies CASSPPRSTEAFF.

The V call is TRBV19, the J call TRBJ1-1; D gene ambiguous. The CDR3 loop spans 13 amino acids. V was clipped by 7 bases and J by 1 base, with 10 bases between them. Germline CDR1 reads LNHDA; CDR2 reads SQIVND (reference sequence). CDR3 coding DNA: TGTGCCAGTAAGACCACGGCGAACACTGAAGCTTTCTTT. Residues: CASKTTANTEAFF.

The chain has TRBV5-1 and TRBJ2-5; D not certain. This CDR3 spans 15 amino acids. The V end was cut by 4 bases, the J end by 5 bases, with 18 bases between. Germline V gene lookup returns CDR1 SGHRS and CDR2 YFSETQ. The CDR3 loop reads CASSDPGPVQETQYF. The CDR3, as DNA: TGCGCCAGCAGCGACCCCGGACCCGTCCAGGAGACCCAGTACTTC.

The chain combines TRBV3-1 (or the pseudogene TRBV3-2) with TRBJ1-2; 9 bases match TRBD1. Germline values: CDR1 LGHDT, CDR2 YNNKEL (reference sequence). The length of the CDR3 is 16 residues. This CDR3 reads CVTRGTGGAGRDGYTF. CDR3 coding DNA: TGTGTGACTCGGGGCACAGGGGGCGCGGGCAGGGATGGCTACACCTTC.

The rearrangement uses TRBV5-1 and TRBJ1-4; maybe TRBD1 (5 bases). The germline V gene encodes CDR1 SGHRS and CDR2 YFSETQ. The CDR3 totals 14 residues. V was clipped by 7 bases and J by 8 bases, with 18 bases between them. As DNA, the CDR3 is TGCGCCAGCGGTGAGACGGGGACCAACGAAAAACTGTTTTTT. It is translated as CASGETGTNEKLFF.

The genes are TRBV6-6 and TRBJ2-7; D is possibly TRBD2 (6 bases). The V and J ends lost 5 bases and 5 bases respectively, with 19 bases between them. The CDR3 covers 15 residues. From germline, CDR1 is MNHNY and CDR2 SVGAGI (reference sequence). This CDR3 is CASSLRAGGVHEQYF. CDR3 nucleotide sequence: TGTGCCAGCAGTCTAAGAGCAGGAGGGGTCCACGAGCAGTACTTC.

The chain couples TRBV5-4 to TRBJ1-2; possibly TRBD1 for D (5 bases). The CDR3 is 15 amino acids. With 3 bases removed from V and 8 bases from J, the gap between germline ends came to 20 bases. Per the germline V gene, CDR1 is SGHNT and CDR2 is YYREEE (reference sequence). The DNA of the CDR3 is TGTGCCAGCAGCTCCTCTGTGGTAGGGGCGGACGGCTACACCTTC. It encodes CASSSSVVGADGYTF. Filled out from reference TRBV5-4 and TRBJ1-2, the complete variable domain reads ETGVTQSPTHLIKTRGQQVTLRCSSQSGHNTVSWYQQALGQGPQFIFQYYREEENGRGNFPPRFSGLQFPNYSSELNVNALELDDSALYLCASSSSVVGADGYTFGSGTRLTVV.